The T cell receptor beta chain under discussion was sequenced for a study of technical replicates of blood from a few donors. Using immunoSEQ multiplex PCR, the repertoire was profiled, and TCRdb retains in-frame clones only, with some absent. Among 60,000 to 90,000 clones listed, approximately 96% were seen once. The CDR3 has 14 amino acids. The V and J ends lost 6 bases and 4 bases respectively, with 12 bases between them. In germline, CDR1 is MNHEY, CDR2 SMNVEV (reference sequence). This sequence joins TRBV27 and TRBJ1-4, with a weak D call TRBD1 (6 bases). The specimen sequenced was T cells isolated from PBMCs. The sequence was collected from a human donor in good health. This CDR3 is CASSPTGYNEKLFF. The CDR3 DNA follows: TGTGCCAGCAGCCCGACAGGCTATAATGAAAAACTGTTTTTT.